This entry lists 23 T cell receptor beta chains sequenced from one sample in a study of T cells in Graves' hyperthyroidism and ophthalmopathy. Amplified TCR beta CDR3 regions came from RNA transcripts. The TCR CDR3 was amplified in a first-round RT-PCR using the HTBI primer set. One entry per CDR3 protein results from TCRdb running MiXCR on the multiplex PCR reads. The sample shows 200,000 to 250,000 distinct CDR3 sequences, around 25% of them seen only once. The sequencing input was blood. The receptors derive from a woman between 40 and 50 years old with Graves' ophthalmopathy.

This clonotype was observed at least ten times. This CDR3 is CSARDEGETEAFF. CDR3 in DNA: TGCAGTGCTAGAGATGAGGGGGAGACTGAAGCTTTCTTT. The V call is TRBV20-1, the J call TRBJ1-1; perhaps TRBD1 as D (6 bases). CDR1 is DFQATT, CDR2 SNEGSKA, per germline (reference sequence). The germline V and J ends were trimmed by 0 bases and 5 bases, with 10 bases remaining between them. The CDR3 consists of 13 residues.

This clonotype was detected ten times or more. V gene TRBV7-9 combines with J gene TRBJ2-5; no firm D call. Germline CDR1 is SEHNR and CDR2 is FQNEAQ (reference sequence). This CDR3 spans 13 amino acids. V was shortened by 1 base and J by 5 bases, with 8 bases between the two germline ends. As DNA, the CDR3 is TGTGCCAGCAGCTTAGAGGCCAGTGAGACCCAGTACTTC. Its protein is CASSLEASETQYF.

This clonotype came up a few times. The CDR3, as DNA: TGCGCCAGCAGCCCGCCGGGGGCCCATGGGACTAGCGGGAGTTACGAGCAGTACTTC. It specifies CASSPPGAHGTSGSYEQYF. This sequence joins TRBV4-1 and TRBJ2-7, with TRBD2 identical over 14 bases. V trimming: 4 bases; J trimming: 4 bases; junction bases outside the gene matches: 15. Germline assignment: CDR1 MGHRA and CDR2 YSYEKL. There are 19 residues in the CDR3.

This clonotype occurred many times. This chain connects TRBV7-2 to TRBJ1-3, with 8 bases lining up with TRBD1. The CDR3 is made up of 13 amino acids. Germline assignment: CDR1 SGHTA and CDR2 FQGNSA. V was pared by 7 bases and J by 3 bases, with 2 bases of the junction left unmatched. CDR3 nucleotide sequence: TGTGCCAGCACCGGACAGGGTGGAAACACCATATATTTT. Translating gives CASTGQGGNTIYF.

The J gene is TRBJ1-1, the V gene TRBV29-1; no definite D call. Between the trimmed V and J ends, which lost 4 bases and 7 bases, there was a span of 10 bases. The CDR3 sequence is 11 residues long. Germline CDR1 SQVTM, CDR2 ANQGSEA. The CDR3 reads CSVVTVDEAFF. In DNA, the CDR3 is TGCAGCGTTGTAACAGTAGATGAAGCTTTCTTT.

This clonotype was detected many times. The V gene is TRBV12-3 or TRBV12-4, the J gene TRBJ1-2; 8 bases agree with TRBD1. The CDR3 has 12 residues. With V trimmed by 6 bases and J by 5 bases, 2 bases remained unmatched. The CDR3 DNA reads as TGTGCCAGCAGGGACAGGGTATATGGCTACACCTTC. Translated: CASRDRVYGYTF.

This clonotype was detected many times. The chain uses TRBV5-6 and TRBJ2-7, with a tentative D call TRBD1 (5 bases). This CDR3 has 14 residues. V lost 5 bases, J lost 5 bases, and 17 bases lay in between. Per germline, CDR1 SGHDT and CDR2 YYEEEE. CDR3 coding DNA: TGTGCCAGCAGTCTCCAGGGTACCCTAAACGAGCAGTACTTC. This encodes CASSLQGTLNEQYF.

This clonotype showed up many times. The rearrangement uses TRBV29-1 and TRBJ2-2; 9 nucleotides align to TRBD2. Germline CDR1 reads SQVTM; CDR2 reads ANQGSEA. The V gene end was trimmed by 2 bases and the J gene end by 4 bases; junction bases not matched to a gene: 8. The CDR3 totals 16 residues. CDR3 region: CSVEKREVSGTGELFF. In nucleotides, the CDR3 is TGCAGCGTTGAAAAGCGGGAGGTCTCTGGCACCGGGGAGCTGTTTTTT.

The CDR3 nucleotides are TGTGCCAGCACCACTAGCGGGAGCTCCTACGAGCAGTACTTC. This translates into CASTTSGSSYEQYF. This rearrangement joins TRBV12-3 or TRBV12-4 to TRBJ2-7; 11 nucleotides align to TRBD2. This CDR3 region has 14 residues. J gave up 0 bases and V 7 bases, and 2 bases lay outside the gene matches.

The V call is TRBV20-1, the J call TRBJ1-2, with D maybe TRBD1 (6 bases). The germline CDR1 and CDR2 sequences are DFQATT and SNEGSKA (reference sequence). The CDR3 contains 15 residues. The V end was cut by 1 base, the J end by 0 bases, with 12 bases between. CDR3 sequence: CSARGDGQTNYGYTF. The CDR3 DNA reads TGCAGTGCTAGAGGAGACGGACAGACTAACTATGGCTACACCTTC.

This clonotype showed up many times. The chain is built from TRBV2 and TRBJ2-7; D gene ambiguous. The CDR3 extends over 11 amino acids. V shed 2 bases and J shed 7 bases, with 6 bases lying between them. In germline, CDR1 is SNHLY, CDR2 FYNNEI. CDR3 region: CASSESGEQYF. The CDR3 DNA reads as TGTGCCAGCAGTGAATCTGGGGAGCAGTACTTC.

This clonotype was observed at least ten times. This chain connects TRBV28 to TRBJ1-1, with D possibly being TRBD1 (6 bases). The CDR3 is 12 residues long. CDR1 is MDHEN, CDR2 SYDVKM, per germline. Trimming stripped 7 bases from V and 10 bases from J, with 16 bases between. For the CDR3, the DNA is TGTGCCAGCACCCTGGGAAGGACAGCAGCTTTCTTT. It encodes CASTLGRTAAFF.

At least ten counts were recorded for this clonotype. The chain's CDR3 is CASSQVYRWPSYEQYF. CDR3 nucleotide sequence: TGCGCCAGCAGCCAAGTCTACCGGTGGCCCTCCTACGAGCAGTACTTC. V and J are TRBV4-1 and TRBJ2-7; D is unresolved. CDR1 is MGHRA, CDR2 YSYEKL, per germline. V was clipped by 1 base and J by 0 bases, with 13 bases between them. This CDR3 region has 16 residues.

This clonotype was detected many times. This chain uses TRBV6-5 with TRBJ2-2, with TRBD2 matching over 16 bases. The CDR3 loop spans 16 amino acids. The germline CDR1 and CDR2 sequences are MNHEY and SVGAGI. V dropped 6 bases and J dropped 6; count of bases not matched to a gene: 4. Here the CDR3 reads CASSGTSGRAPGELFF. CDR3 nucleotide sequence: TGTGCCAGCAGCGGGACTAGCGGGAGGGCCCCCGGGGAGCTGTTTTTT.

This clonotype was counted many times. The chain couples TRBV2 to TRBJ1-2, with D perhaps matching TRBD1 (6 bases). Germline values: CDR1 SNHLY, CDR2 FYNNEI. The CDR3 sequence is 13 residues long. V was trimmed by 4 bases and J by 7 bases, leaving 13 bases between them. CDR3 bases: TGTGCCAGCAGTGGCCGCGGGACAAGTGGCTACACCTTC. It yields the protein CASSGRGTSGYTF.

This clonotype was seen at least ten times. A much larger clone differs by one base, so this may be a read error. The chain employs TRBV11-2 and TRBJ2-5; D possibly matches TRBD1 or TRBD2 (5 bases each). CDR3 length: 16 amino acids. Trimming shortened V by 5 bases and J by 2 bases, and 18 bases separated the two germline ends. Germline V gene sequence: CDR1 SGHAT, CDR2 FQNNGV. The CDR3 bases are TGTGCCAGCAGCCCTAAGTTAGGGACGGGGCAAGAGACCCAGTACTTC. It encodes CASSPKLGTGQETQYF.

J is TRBJ2-7 and V is TRBV29-1, with TRBD1 matching 8 bases. The closer fit of TRBJ2-1 to the DNA end suggests the J call may be wrong. From germline, CDR1 is SQVTM and CDR2 ANQGSEA. This CDR3 contains 13 residues. The CDR3 bases are TGCAGCGTGGCCGAGACAGGGGCCTACGAGCAGTTCTTC. Translation: CSVAETGAYEQFF.

Ten or more counts support this clonotype. V usage is TRBV6-5 and J usage is TRBJ2-2; D is undetermined. The CDR3 has 16 amino acids. V lost 0 bases and J lost 0, with 8 bases in between. Germline V gene sequence: CDR1 MNHEY, CDR2 SVGAGI. CDR3 sequence reads: CASSYSWDSNTGELFF. The CDR3 DNA reads TGTGCCAGCAGTTACTCGTGGGATTCGAACACCGGGGAGCTGTTTTTT.

The V call is TRBV29-1, the J call TRBJ2-5; TRBD1 is a possible D gene (6 bases). The length of the CDR3 is 12 residues. Per germline, CDR1 SQVTM and CDR2 ANQGSEA. Trimming cost V 7 bases and J 2 bases, with 11 bases left between them. Here the CDR3 reads CSATGFQETQYF. Here the CDR3 DNA reads TGCAGCGCAACAGGGTTTCAAGAGACCCAGTACTTC.

The sample holds a few counts of this clonotype. The chain links TRBV19 to TRBJ1-2; D not resolved. Germline V lookup: CDR1 LNHDA, CDR2 SQIVND (reference sequence). The CDR3 length is 14 residues. Trimming took 1 base from V and 3 from J, leaving 9 bases between them. For the CDR3, the DNA is TGTGCCAGTAGTATAGGAAGCCAGTACTATGGCTACACCTTC. The encoded protein is CASSIGSQYYGYTF.

This chain connects TRBV28 to TRBJ2-7; possible D gene TRBD1, 6 bases. This CDR3 comprises 14 residues. Germline CDR1 MDHEN, CDR2 SYDVKM. V was clipped by 5 bases and J by 1 base, with 12 bases between them. The CDR3 DNA reads as TGTGCCAGCAGTGGCGACAGGTCTTCCTACGAGCAGTACTTC. Residues: CASSGDRSSYEQYF.

This clonotype was counted ten times or more. The rearrangement links TRBV30 to TRBJ2-2, with D perhaps TRBD1 (6 bases). This CDR3 has 13 amino acids. The V gene lost 4 bases and the J gene lost 0 bases, with 6 bases spanning the gap. Looked up from germline, CDR1 is GTSNPN and CDR2 is SVGIG (reference sequence). CDR3: CAWNRANTGELFF. Written as DNA, the CDR3 is TGTGCCTGGAACAGGGCGAACACCGGGGAGCTGTTTTTT.

This clonotype was seen ten or more times. The chain recombines TRBV20-1 with TRBJ2-5; 8 bases fit TRBD2. This CDR3 region has 16 residues. With V trimmed by 0 bases and J by 5 bases, 11 bases remained unmatched. Germline V gives CDR1 DFQATT, CDR2 SNEGSKA (reference sequence). The CDR3 coding sequence is TGCAGTGCTAGAGATCTAAGGCGGGAGGACGTGGAGACCCAGTACTTC. It translates to CSARDLRREDVETQYF.